Listed here are 18 T cell receptor beta chains from one sample, sequenced in a study of blood T cell repertoires in COVID-19. Measured with immunoSEQ multiplex PCR; TCRdb has only the in-frame clones, and not every one. Among some 180,000 clones listed, about three quarters were seen once. The sample comprised peripheral blood. These receptors originate from a woman between 45 and 60 years old with active or convalescent COVID-19.

The V gene is TRBV5-4, the J gene TRBJ1-2; a possible D gene is TRBD1 (6 bases). CDR3 size: 14 residues. Germline V CDR1 and CDR2: SGHNT, YYREEE (reference sequence). The V gene lost 0 bases and the J gene lost 12 bases, with 18 bases spanning the gap. DNA of the CDR3: TGTGCCAGCAGCTTGGAGTTACGGGACATTAGGGACACCTTC. Its protein is CASSLELRDIRDTF.

This clone appeared once. The genes are TRBV19 and TRBJ2-5; 9 bases are shared with TRBD1. Trimming at V came to 0 bases and at J to 2 bases, leaving 1 base not matched to a gene. The CDR3 is 15 residues long. Germline V gene sequence: CDR1 LNHDA, CDR2 SQIVND (reference sequence). The CDR3 DNA sequence: TGTGCCAGTAGTATAGAGGACAGGGGACAAGAGACCCAGTACTTC. Amino acid sequence: CASSIEDRGQETQYF.

This sequence joins TRBV10-3 and TRBJ2-5, with 7 bases matching TRBD1. The CDR3 is made up of 14 amino acids. Germline V gene lookup returns CDR1 ENHRY and CDR2 SYGVKD. After removal of 5 bases from V and 5 bases from J, the junction contained 8 bases not matched to a gene. CDR3 loop: CAISPQGRGETQYF. The DNA for the CDR3 is TGTGCCATCAGTCCACAGGGGAGAGGGGAGACCCAGTACTTC.

Only one count was recorded for this clone. V usage is TRBV25-1 and J usage is TRBJ1-3; possibly TRBD1 for D (6 bases). The CDR3 runs 13 residues. Per germline, CDR1 MGHDK and CDR2 SYGVNS. V was clipped by 4 bases and J by 4 bases, with 8 bases between them. Here the CDR3 DNA reads TGTGCCAGCAGTGGCGGACAGGGAAACACCATATATTTT. As protein: CASSGGQGNTIYF.

This rearrangement joins TRBV18 to TRBJ1-4; 9 bases fit TRBD1. V shed 3 bases, J shed 8 bases, and the junction held 7 bases outside the gene matches. This CDR3 comprises 15 residues. Germline lookup yields CDR1 KGHSH and CDR2 LQKENI. CDR3 sequence: CASSPAGQGYEKLFF. The CDR3 coding sequence is TGTGCCAGCTCACCCGCGGGACAGGGATACGAAAAACTGTTTTTT.

This chain joins TRBV7-9 and TRBJ1-2; 10 positions agree with TRBD1. The V and J ends lost 5 bases and 2 bases, in that order; junction bases with no gene match: 5. There are 15 residues in the CDR3. The germline gives CDR1 SEHNR, CDR2 FQNEAQ (reference sequence). CDR3 protein: CASSPRDRGNYGYTF. The CDR3 coding sequence is TGTGCCAGCAGCCCCCGGGACAGGGGCAACTATGGCTACACCTTC.

The CDR3 here is CASSYRTGGYGYTF. The CDR3 nucleotides read TGTGCCAGCAGTTACAGGACAGGAGGCTATGGCTACACCTTC. The chain uses TRBV6-5 and TRBJ1-2, with 7 bases aligning to TRBD1. V lost 2 bases, J lost 4 bases, and 4 bases stayed unmatched. CDR1 MNHEY and CDR2 SVGAGI come from the germline V gene. This CDR3 has 14 amino acids.

V usage is TRBV7-6 and J usage is TRBJ2-5; 16 bases are a match to TRBD2. The germline gives CDR1 SGHVS, CDR2 FNYEAQ. CDR3 length: 20 residues. The V segment lost 2 bases and the J segment 9 bases; nucleotides outside the gene matches: 18. CDR3 sequence reads: CASSLSDGTSGGAPLRAQYF. CDR3 nucleotide sequence: TGTGCCAGCAGCTTATCCGACGGGACTAGCGGGGGGGCCCCACTAAGGGCCCAGTACTTC. Filled out from reference TRBV7-6 and TRBJ2-5, the complete variable domain reads GAGVSQSPRYKVTKRGQDVALRCDPISGHVSLYWYRQALGQGPEFLTYFNYEAQQDKSGLPNDRFSAERPEGSISTLTIQRTEQRDSAMYRCASSLSDGTSGGAPLRAQYFGPGTRLLVL.

This clone was seen only once. The chain links TRBV11-1 to TRBJ2-5; the match to TRBD2 covers 7 bases. The CDR3 totals 16 residues. With 3 bases clipped from V and 5 bases from J, the junction kept 12 bases outside the gene matches. In germline, CDR1 is SGHAT, CDR2 FQDESV (reference sequence). CDR3 DNA sequence: TGTGCCAGCAGCTTCTCCCCCGAGGGAGGGAGGGAGACCCAGTACTTC. Translation: CASSFSPEGGRETQYF.

This chain connects TRBV5-4 to TRBJ2-5, with D maybe TRBD2 (5 bases). Trimming removed 4 bases at V and 5 bases at J, with 9 bases between. The CDR3 runs to 12 residues. CDR1 and CDR2 (germline): SGHNT, YYREEE (reference sequence). The CDR3 loop reads CASSDQRETQYF. As DNA, the CDR3 is TGTGCCAGCAGCGATCAGCGGGAGACCCAGTACTTC.

This clone was picked up one time. The chain couples TRBV20-1 to TRBJ2-3, with D uncertain. From germline, CDR1 is DFQATT and CDR2 SNEGSKA (reference sequence). This CDR3 spans 13 amino acids. V was clipped by 3 bases and J by 4 bases, with 11 bases between them. In nucleotides, the CDR3 is TGCAGTGCTAGTGTGCGCCCCGCAGATACGCAGTATTTT. It codes for CSASVRPADTQYF.

The V and J genes are TRBV7-6 and TRBJ2-7; 8 nucleotides line up with TRBD1. Germline CDR1 and CDR2: SGHVS and FNYEAQ. CDR3 length: 14 amino acids. Trimming removed 4 bases from V and 7 bases from J; junction bases left unmatched: 9. The CDR3, as DNA: TGTGCCAGCAGCTACCAGGACAGGGAGAGTGAGCAGTACTTC. Protein sequence: CASSYQDRESEQYF.

As regards this clone: Other DNA sequences of this sample code for an identical CDR3. V is TRBV19 and J is TRBJ1-6; D is unresolved. From germline, CDR1 is LNHDA and CDR2 SQIVND (reference sequence). Trimming took 6 bases from V and 7 from J, leaving 10 bases between them. This CDR3 contains 13 residues. CDR3 region: CASSPNGNSPLHF. The CDR3 DNA sequence: TGTGCCAGTAGCCCTAACGGGAATTCACCCCTCCACTTT. The variable domain in full, completed from reference TRBV19 and TRBJ1-6, reads DGGITQSPKYLFRKEGQNVTLSCEQNLNHDAMYWYRQDPGQGLRLIYYSQIVNDFQKGDIAEGYSVSREKKESFPLTVTSAQKNPTAFYLCASSPNGNSPLHFGNGTRLTVT.

The rearrangement joins TRBV27 to TRBJ2-7, with D maybe TRBD1 (5 bases). The germline V and J ends were trimmed by 2 bases and 3 bases, with 11 bases remaining between them. Germline CDR1 is MNHEY and CDR2 is SMNVEV (reference sequence). The CDR3 is 14 amino acids. CDR3 amino acids: CASSLPQGHYEQYF. CDR3 sequence (DNA): TGTGCCAGCAGTTTACCCCAAGGACACTACGAGCAGTACTTC.

This clone appeared a few times. Different DNA sequences within this sample yield the same CDR3. This chain joins TRBV7-2 and TRBJ1-1; the match to TRBD1 covers 7 bases. The CDR3 consists of 14 residues. J lost 2 bases, V lost 2 bases, and 2 bases had no gene match. Germline assignment: CDR1 SGHTA and CDR2 FQGNSA. CDR3 loop: CASSLNRGNTEAFF. The DNA of the CDR3 is TGTGCCAGCAGCTTAAACAGGGGAAACACTGAAGCTTTCTTT.

This clone occurred a few times. The rearrangement links TRBV7-9 to TRBJ2-2, with a possible D match to TRBD1 (6 bases). Germline loops: CDR1 SEHNR, CDR2 FQNEAQ (reference sequence). The V and J ends lost 5 bases and 3 bases respectively, with 13 bases between them. The CDR3 has 15 amino acids. CDR3 sequence (DNA): TGTGCCAGCAGCCAGGGCAGGGGCCACACCGGGGAGCTGTTTTTT. The encoded protein is CASSQGRGHTGELFF.

This clone appeared a few times. The chain has TRBV7-2 and TRBJ2-5, with a possible D match to TRBD1 (5 bases). The germline gives CDR1 SGHTA, CDR2 FQGNSA. The ends were cut back, 3 bases at V and 2 bases at J, with 10 bases in the middle. The CDR3 runs 14 residues. This CDR3 is CASSFAGSQETQYF. The CDR3 DNA reads as TGTGCCAGCAGCTTTGCAGGGTCACAAGAGACCCAGTACTTC.

The rearrangement uses TRBV7-2 and TRBJ2-2; 7 bases are shared with TRBD1. Germline CDR1 and CDR2: SGHTA and FQGNSA. V trimming: 6 bases; J trimming: 0 bases; junction bases outside the gene matches: 4. The CDR3 extends over 15 amino acids. The CDR3 sequence is CASRSGTANTGELFF. The CDR3 DNA follows: TGTGCCAGCAGGTCCGGGACAGCGAACACCGGGGAGCTGTTTTTT.